These 7 T cell receptor beta chains were sequenced from one sample in a study of T cells in Graves' hyperthyroidism and ophthalmopathy. Amplification targeted TCR beta CDR3 regions from RNA transcripts. Researchers ran a first-round RT-PCR on the TCR CDR3 using the HTBI primer set. In TCRdb, the multiplex PCR reads were re-called with MiXCR into one record per CDR3 protein. The sample holds under 650,000 distinct CDR3 sequences; 16% are singletons and the top ten take around 3.9%. The sequencing input was blood. The source of these receptors is a woman in her 30s with Graves' hyperthyroidism.

This clonotype was seen at least ten times. The chain carries TRBV12-3 or TRBV12-4 and TRBJ2-2; D is possibly TRBD1 or TRBD2 (5 bases each). V lost 7 bases to trimming and J lost 5 bases, with 17 bases between them. This CDR3 is built from 15 residues. In DNA form, the CDR3 reads TGTGCCAGCAACCGGCGACGGGACCTAACCGGGGAGCTGTTTTTT. The encoded protein is CASNRRRDLTGELFF.

This clonotype was observed a few times. Its ends do not fully match the called genes, so a read error is possible. V usage is TRBV18 and J usage is TRBJ2-7; D tentatively fits TRBD1 or TRBD2 (5 bases each). Germline-derived CDR1 and CDR2 are KGHSH and LQKENI. The CDR3 covers 12 residues. The chain's CDR3 is CGSSRDHDEQYF. Written as DNA, the CDR3 is TGTGGCAGCTCACGGGACCACGACGAGCAGTACTTC.

The genes are TRBV19 and TRBJ2-1; D gene ambiguous. V lost 7 bases and J 0 bases, leaving 10 bases between the germline ends. In germline, CDR1 is LNHDA, CDR2 SQIVND (reference sequence). The CDR3 is made up of 14 amino acids. In DNA form, the CDR3 reads TGTGCCAGTATGAATCCAAGCTCCTACAATGAGCAGTTCTTC. Translation gives CASMNPSSYNEQFF. Based on the CDR3 plus reference TRBV19 and TRBJ2-1, the full variable domain is DGGITQSPKYLFRKEGQNVTLSCEQNLNHDAMYWYRQDPGQGLRLIYYSQIVNDFQKGDIAEGYSVSREKKESFPLTVTSAQKNPTAFYLCASMNPSSYNEQFFGPGTRLTVL.

In this sample, this clonotype turned up a few times. J is TRBJ2-7 and V is TRBV6-5, with D unresolved. The CDR3 has 13 residues. Germline CDR1 MNHEY, CDR2 SVGAGI. V lost 2 bases and J 4 bases, leaving 9 bases between the germline ends. The DNA of the CDR3 is TGTGCCAGCAGTTACGTAAATGGGTACGAGCAGTACTTC. This encodes CASSYVNGYEQYF.

This clonotype was observed at least ten times. The J gene is TRBJ2-5, the V gene TRBV10-3, with TRBD1 identical over 7 bases. V was pared by 3 bases and J by 5 bases, with 0 bases of the junction left unmatched. This CDR3 is 12 amino acids long. Germline loops: CDR1 ENHRY, CDR2 SYGVKD. As DNA, the CDR3 is TGTGCCATCAGTGACAGGGGGGAGACCCAGTACTTC. Its protein product is CAISDRGETQYF.

This clonotype turned up a few times. The V and J genes are TRBV20-1 and TRBJ2-2; 11 nucleotides line up with TRBD2. The CDR3 runs 17 residues. V shed 1 base and J 5 bases; nucleotides not matched to a gene: 9. CDR1 is DFQATT and CDR2 is SNEGSKA in the germline V gene (reference sequence). CDR3 DNA: TGCAGTGCTAGAGGAGGGCTAGCGGGAGGCTATACCGGGGAGCTGTTTTTT. Translated, it gives CSARGGLAGGYTGELFF.

The V call is TRBV29-1, the J call TRBJ2-7, with D hard to call. The CDR3 has 13 amino acids. V lost 7 bases and J lost 5, with 18 bases in between. The germline CDR1 and CDR2 sequences are SQVTM and ANQGSEA. The CDR3 DNA reads as TGCAGCGGGGTGGGCCATATTGGCAACGAGCAGTACTTC. Its protein is CSGVGHIGNEQYF.